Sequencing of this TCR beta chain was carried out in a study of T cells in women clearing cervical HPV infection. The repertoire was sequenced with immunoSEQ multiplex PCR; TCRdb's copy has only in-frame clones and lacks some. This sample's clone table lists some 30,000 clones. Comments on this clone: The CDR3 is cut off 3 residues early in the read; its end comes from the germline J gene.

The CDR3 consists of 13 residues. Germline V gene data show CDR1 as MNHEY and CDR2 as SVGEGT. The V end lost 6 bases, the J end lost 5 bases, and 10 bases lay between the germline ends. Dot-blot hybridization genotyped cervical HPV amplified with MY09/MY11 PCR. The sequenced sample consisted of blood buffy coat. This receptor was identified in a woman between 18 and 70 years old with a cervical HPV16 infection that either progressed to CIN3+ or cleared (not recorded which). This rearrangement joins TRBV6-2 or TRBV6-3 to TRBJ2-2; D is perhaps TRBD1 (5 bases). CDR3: CASSPDSTGELFF. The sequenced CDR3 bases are TGTGCCAGCAGCCCAGACAGTACCGGGGAG.